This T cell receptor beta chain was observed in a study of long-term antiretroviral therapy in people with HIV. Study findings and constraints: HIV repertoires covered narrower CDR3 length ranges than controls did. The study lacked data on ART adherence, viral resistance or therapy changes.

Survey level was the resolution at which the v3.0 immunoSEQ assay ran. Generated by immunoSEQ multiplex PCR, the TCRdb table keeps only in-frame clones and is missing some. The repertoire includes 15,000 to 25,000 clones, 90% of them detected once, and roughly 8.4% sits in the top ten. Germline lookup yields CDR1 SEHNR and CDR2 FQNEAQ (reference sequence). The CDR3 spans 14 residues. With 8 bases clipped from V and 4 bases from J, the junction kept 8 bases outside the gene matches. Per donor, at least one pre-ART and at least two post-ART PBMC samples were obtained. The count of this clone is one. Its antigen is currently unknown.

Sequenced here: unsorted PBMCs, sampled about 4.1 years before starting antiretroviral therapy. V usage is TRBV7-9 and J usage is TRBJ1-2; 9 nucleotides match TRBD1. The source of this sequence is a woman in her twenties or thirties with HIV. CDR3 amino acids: CASETGGAGYGYTF. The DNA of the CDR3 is TGTGCCAGCGAAACAGGGGGCGCGGGCTATGGCTACACCTTC.